This T cell receptor beta chain was retrieved from a study of Ad26.COV2.S vaccination and SARS-CoV-2 variants. Treatment in this sample: roughly 18 received Ad26.COV2.S at low or high dose, single or two shots; about 5 received placebo; per-sample allocation not given. Vaccine and placebo recipients were sampled on day 63 after the first injection. Some clones are missing from TCRdb's copy, which holds only in-frame ones; the method was immunoSEQ multiplex PCR. The sample shows 440,000 or so clones, about 92% of them seen only once. Specimen: peripheral blood, collected in a trial of Ad26.COV2.S vaccine versus placebo. The sequence was obtained from a person between 18 and 65 years old who received the Ad26.COV2.S COVID-19 vaccine or a placebo.

The CDR3 bases are TGTGCCATCGCGGGGACCCTCACACACGGGCAAGAGACCCAGTACTTC. Residues: CAIAGTLTHGQETQYF. The genes are TRBV10-3 and TRBJ2-5, with D maybe TRBD2 (6 bases). The V end was cut by 8 bases, the J end by 2 bases, with 21 bases between. Germline V gene data show CDR1 as ENHRY and CDR2 as SYGVKD. The CDR3 contains 16 residues.